This record covers a single TCR beta chain. Antigen: not known. The germline gives CDR1 DFQATT, CDR2 SNEGSKA (reference sequence). This CDR3 has 11 amino acids. V lost 6 bases to trimming and J lost 4 bases, with 6 bases between them. Libraries were prepared by immunoSEQ multiplex PCR; TCRdb keeps only in-frame clonotypes and omits some of them. The sample consists of some 39,000 clones, around 96% of them appearing once. The record originates from a study of graft-versus-host responses after intestinal transplantation. Looking at the study overall: Recipients received multivisceral, liver-intestinal, or isolated intestinal transplants. Uniformly, recipients were administered anti-thymocyte globulin induction with subsequent tacrolimus and steroids for roughly three years. Study conclusions and caveats: GvH clones detected in recipient marrow included some appearing first in ileum or blood. Early after transplant, HvG declines were associated with peak levels of circulating GvH clones.

The clonotype was recovered from a human donor who was the organ donor for an intestinal transplant. This material consisted of unstimulated CD8+ T cells sorted from spleen or lymph node cells, taken before transplant. This chain connects TRBV20-1 to TRBJ2-2, with unresolved D. DNA for the CDR3: TGCAGTGCGTCCTTCACCGGGGAGCTGTTTTTT. Encoded protein: CSASFTGELFF.